These T cell receptor beta chains were read from a single sample in a study of blood T cell repertoires in COVID-19. TCRdb keeps only in-frame clones here, not all; method: immunoSEQ multiplex PCR. The sample lists 55,000 to 75,000 clones, 75% to 90% occurring once. Sequencing used peripheral blood. These receptor sequences come from a man aged 70-80 years who had recovered from COVID-19. Both conserved end residues are part of each CDR3. Each record gives: CDR3 DNA, CDR3 protein, V gene, D gene, J gene, CDR3 length, clone size. The D gene is left open where the match is weak. Clone size is given for some rows only: seen once, a few or many times, or a class if the clone is expanded.

CDR3nt: TGCGCCAGCAGCTTCATAGGGGGCCCTCCTTATAGCAATCAGCCCCAGCATTTT
CDR3aa: CASSFIGGPPYSNQPQHF
v_gene: TRBV5-1
d_gene: TRBD1
j_gene: TRBJ1-5
len: 18
abundance: .

CDR3nt: TGTGCCAGCAGTTTTAACCGGGACAGGGCATACAATGAGCAGTTCTTC
CDR3aa: CASSFNRDRAYNEQFF
v_gene: TRBV6-5
d_gene: TRBD1
j_gene: TRBJ2-1
len: 16
abundance: once

CDR3nt: TGTGCCAGCAGTTTTCAGGGGCAGACTGAAGCTTTCTTT
CDR3aa: CASSFQGQTEAFF
v_gene: TRBV12-3/TRBV12-4
d_gene: .
j_gene: TRBJ1-1
len: 13
abundance: .

CDR3nt: TGTGCCAGCAGTGAGGGAGCCAGGGGATCAGGCACAGATACGCAGTATTTT
CDR3aa: CASSEGARGSGTDTQYF
v_gene: TRBV2
d_gene: .
j_gene: TRBJ2-3
len: 17
abundance: .

CDR3nt: TGTGCCAGCTCACGCCCACAGGGTGAGGCCGGGGAGCTGTTTTTT
CDR3aa: CASSRPQGEAGELFF
v_gene: TRBV18
d_gene: .
j_gene: TRBJ2-2
len: 15
abundance: .

CDR3nt: TGCGCCAGCAGCCAAGGGTGGACAGACGAGCAGTACTTC
CDR3aa: CASSQGWTDEQYF
v_gene: TRBV4-3
d_gene: .
j_gene: TRBJ2-7
len: 13
abundance: many

CDR3nt: TGTGCCAGCAGCTTAGGCAGGGTGTTGACAGATACGCAGTATTTT
CDR3aa: CASSLGRVLTDTQYF
v_gene: TRBV5-8
d_gene: .
j_gene: TRBJ2-3
len: 15
abundance: .

CDR3nt: TGTGCCAGCAGCTTGGACAGGGCGTATAGATTCTACGAGCAGTACTTC
CDR3aa: CASSLDRAYRFYEQYF
v_gene: TRBV5-5
d_gene: .
j_gene: TRBJ2-7
len: 16
abundance: .

CDR3nt: TGTGCCAGCAGCTTAATGGTTACTAGCGGGATTAGGGAGACCCAGTACTTC
CDR3aa: CASSLMVTSGIRETQYF
v_gene: TRBV7-2
d_gene: TRBD2
j_gene: TRBJ2-5
len: 17
abundance: .

CDR3nt: TGTGCCAGCAGCGTAGCAGGGGACACTGAAGCTTTCTTT
CDR3aa: CASSVAGDTEAFF
v_gene: TRBV9
d_gene: .
j_gene: TRBJ1-1
len: 13
abundance: .

CDR3nt: TGTGCCAGCACCCTGAGCGGGGGGACCGGGGAGCTGTTTTTT
CDR3aa: CASTLSGGTGELFF
v_gene: TRBV6-5
d_gene: TRBD2
j_gene: TRBJ2-2
len: 14
abundance: .

CDR3nt: TGTGCCAGCAGTTCCGGCGCGGGGGCGGCAAAACTGTTTTTT
CDR3aa: CASSSGAGAAKLFF
v_gene: TRBV28
d_gene: .
j_gene: TRBJ1-4
len: 14
abundance: .

CDR3nt: TGTGCCAGCAGCTTAGTCACCGGAGCAGGACAGGGGGTAAGAGGTGGCTACACCTTC
CDR3aa: CASSLVTGAGQGVRGGYTF
v_gene: TRBV7-2
d_gene: TRBD1
j_gene: TRBJ1-2
len: 19
abundance: .

CDR3nt: TGTGCCTGGAGTTTACGGTTGGTAGCTTTCTTT
CDR3aa: CAWSLRLVAFF
v_gene: TRBV30
d_gene: .
j_gene: TRBJ1-1
len: 11
abundance: once

CDR3nt: TGTGCCAGCAGCATAGGACAGGGGTCAGGTCTTGGTCTTCTCACTGAAGCTTTCTTT
CDR3aa: CASSIGQGSGLGLLTEAFF
v_gene: TRBV21-1
d_gene: .
j_gene: TRBJ1-1
len: 19
abundance: .

CDR3nt: TGTGCCAGTAGTATTGGCCGAGGCACCTATGGCTACACCTTC
CDR3aa: CASSIGRGTYGYTF
v_gene: TRBV19
d_gene: .
j_gene: TRBJ1-2
len: 14
abundance: once

CDR3nt: TGCGCCAGCAGCTTGGTTGAACAGGGGGAGCTGTTTTTT
CDR3aa: CASSLVEQGELFF
v_gene: TRBV5-1
d_gene: .
j_gene: TRBJ2-2
len: 13
abundance: .

CDR3nt: TGTGCCGCACGGACTCCTAGCACAGATACGCAGTATTTT
CDR3aa: CAARTPSTDTQYF
v_gene: TRBV10-3
d_gene: .
j_gene: TRBJ2-3
len: 13
abundance: .

CDR3nt: TGTGCCAGTAGTATTTCGCGGGGGGGGACCTACGAGCAGTACTTC
CDR3aa: CASSISRGGTYEQYF
v_gene: TRBV19
d_gene: TRBD2
j_gene: TRBJ2-7
len: 15
abundance: .

CDR3nt: TGTGCCAGCAGCGGGAGGGCCGTCTACGAGCAGTACTTC
CDR3aa: CASSGRAVYEQYF
v_gene: TRBV28
d_gene: TRBD2
j_gene: TRBJ2-7
len: 13
abundance: .

CDR3nt: TGTGCCAGCAGGTCCCGACAGGGGACCTACGAGCAGTACTTC
CDR3aa: CASRSRQGTYEQYF
v_gene: TRBV28
d_gene: TRBD1
j_gene: TRBJ2-7
len: 14
abundance: few

CDR3nt: TGTGCCAGCAGGACGGGCTCCTACGAGCAGTACTTC
CDR3aa: CASRTGSYEQYF
v_gene: TRBV6-1
d_gene: .
j_gene: TRBJ2-7
len: 12
abundance: few

CDR3nt: TGTGCCAGTAGTATATCTGCACAGGGGGTGATCACCGGGGAGCTGTTTTTT
CDR3aa: CASSISAQGVITGELFF
v_gene: TRBV19
d_gene: TRBD1
j_gene: TRBJ2-2
len: 17
abundance: .

CDR3nt: TGTGCCAGCAAGTCGCCAGCGCCTGGAAACACCATATATTTT
CDR3aa: CASKSPAPGNTIYF
v_gene: TRBV6-5
d_gene: .
j_gene: TRBJ1-3
len: 14
abundance: .

CDR3nt: TGTGCCAGCAAACGACAGGGTACCACTGAAGCTTTCTTT
CDR3aa: CASKRQGTTEAFF
v_gene: TRBV12-3/TRBV12-4
d_gene: TRBD1
j_gene: TRBJ1-1
len: 13
abundance: .

CDR3nt: TGTGCCAGCAGCTTAAGGACAGGCTCTTACCTGCGGGACAGAGCCGACATTTTGAAGGGCTACACCTTC
CDR3aa: CASSLRTGSYLRDRADILKGYTF
v_gene: TRBV13
d_gene: TRBD1
j_gene: TRBJ1-2
len: 23
abundance: .

CDR3nt: TGTGCCAGTAAGCTAACTAATGAAAAACTGTTTTTT
CDR3aa: CASKLTNEKLFF
v_gene: TRBV19
d_gene: .
j_gene: TRBJ1-4
len: 12
abundance: .

CDR3nt: TGTGCCAGCAGCGTAGGCACAGGATGGAACACTGAAGCTTTCTTT
CDR3aa: CASSVGTGWNTEAFF
v_gene: TRBV9
d_gene: .
j_gene: TRBJ1-1
len: 15
abundance: few

CDR3nt: TGCGCCAGCAGCTTGGAACAGAGATCTGGAAACACCATATATTTT
CDR3aa: CASSLEQRSGNTIYF
v_gene: TRBV5-1
d_gene: .
j_gene: TRBJ1-3
len: 15
abundance: .

CDR3nt: TGTGCCTGGAGACCGACGGGACAGTACAATCAGCCCCAGCATTTT
CDR3aa: CAWRPTGQYNQPQHF
v_gene: TRBV30
d_gene: TRBD1
j_gene: TRBJ1-5
len: 15
abundance: .

CDR3nt: TGCGCCAGCAGCCAAGGGTGGGCAGATAATGAAAAACTGTTTTTT
CDR3aa: CASSQGWADNEKLFF
v_gene: TRBV4-1
d_gene: .
j_gene: TRBJ1-4
len: 15
abundance: .

CDR3nt: TGTGCCACCAGCAGAGACGCGGGTCTTACACGGAGGGGCTCCTACGAGCAGTACTTC
CDR3aa: CATSRDAGLTRRGSYEQYF
v_gene: TRBV15
d_gene: .
j_gene: TRBJ2-7
len: 19
abundance: few

CDR3nt: TGTGCCAGCAGCCCGGGATGGGGCGGGGTGGTAGATACGCAGTATTTT
CDR3aa: CASSPGWGGVVDTQYF
v_gene: TRBV7-9
d_gene: .
j_gene: TRBJ2-3
len: 16
abundance: once

CDR3nt: TGTGCCAGCAGGCGTACAGGGCACGGCTACACCTTC
CDR3aa: CASRRTGHGYTF
v_gene: TRBV6-5
d_gene: .
j_gene: TRBJ1-2
len: 12
abundance: .

CDR3nt: TGTGCCAGTAGTATCTCACAGGGGAAGACCCAGTACTTC
CDR3aa: CASSISQGKTQYF
v_gene: TRBV19
d_gene: TRBD1
j_gene: TRBJ2-5
len: 13
abundance: .

CDR3nt: TGTGCCAGCAGCTTACTAGCGGGAGGTGATAGTGAGCAGTTCTTC
CDR3aa: CASSLLAGGDSEQFF
v_gene: TRBV6-5
d_gene: TRBD2
j_gene: TRBJ2-1
len: 15
abundance: .

CDR3nt: TGTGCCAGCGGACAGGGGCGACAAGAGACCCAGTACTTC
CDR3aa: CASGQGRQETQYF
v_gene: TRBV2
d_gene: TRBD1
j_gene: TRBJ2-5
len: 13
abundance: few

CDR3nt: TGTGCCAGCCTAGGTCTCGGGGAGCTGTTTTTT
CDR3aa: CASLGLGELFF
v_gene: TRBV6-5
d_gene: .
j_gene: TRBJ2-2
len: 11
abundance: few

CDR3nt: TGTGCCAGCAGTCGGGGGGGCAGAGAGACCCAGTACTTC
CDR3aa: CASSRGGRETQYF
v_gene: TRBV6-5
d_gene: TRBD2
j_gene: TRBJ2-5
len: 13
abundance: .

CDR3nt: TGTGCCAGCAGCTTGGAAACTAGTACTTACTACAATGAGCAGTTCTTC
CDR3aa: CASSLETSTYYNEQFF
v_gene: TRBV5-6
d_gene: .
j_gene: TRBJ2-1
len: 16
abundance: .

CDR3nt: TGTGCCAGCTCACCACGGGCCGACGCTTACTACGAGCAGTACTTC
CDR3aa: CASSPRADAYYEQYF
v_gene: TRBV18
d_gene: .
j_gene: TRBJ2-7
len: 15
abundance: .

CDR3nt: TGTGCCAGCACCGGACAGGGTTATTTAGAGACCCAGTACTTC
CDR3aa: CASTGQGYLETQYF
v_gene: TRBV6-5
d_gene: TRBD1
j_gene: TRBJ2-5
len: 14
abundance: .

CDR3nt: TGTGCCAGCAGCTCCCTAGCGGGAGTTTTCTACGAGCAGTACTTC
CDR3aa: CASSSLAGVFYEQYF
v_gene: TRBV11-2
d_gene: TRBD2
j_gene: TRBJ2-7
len: 15
abundance: .